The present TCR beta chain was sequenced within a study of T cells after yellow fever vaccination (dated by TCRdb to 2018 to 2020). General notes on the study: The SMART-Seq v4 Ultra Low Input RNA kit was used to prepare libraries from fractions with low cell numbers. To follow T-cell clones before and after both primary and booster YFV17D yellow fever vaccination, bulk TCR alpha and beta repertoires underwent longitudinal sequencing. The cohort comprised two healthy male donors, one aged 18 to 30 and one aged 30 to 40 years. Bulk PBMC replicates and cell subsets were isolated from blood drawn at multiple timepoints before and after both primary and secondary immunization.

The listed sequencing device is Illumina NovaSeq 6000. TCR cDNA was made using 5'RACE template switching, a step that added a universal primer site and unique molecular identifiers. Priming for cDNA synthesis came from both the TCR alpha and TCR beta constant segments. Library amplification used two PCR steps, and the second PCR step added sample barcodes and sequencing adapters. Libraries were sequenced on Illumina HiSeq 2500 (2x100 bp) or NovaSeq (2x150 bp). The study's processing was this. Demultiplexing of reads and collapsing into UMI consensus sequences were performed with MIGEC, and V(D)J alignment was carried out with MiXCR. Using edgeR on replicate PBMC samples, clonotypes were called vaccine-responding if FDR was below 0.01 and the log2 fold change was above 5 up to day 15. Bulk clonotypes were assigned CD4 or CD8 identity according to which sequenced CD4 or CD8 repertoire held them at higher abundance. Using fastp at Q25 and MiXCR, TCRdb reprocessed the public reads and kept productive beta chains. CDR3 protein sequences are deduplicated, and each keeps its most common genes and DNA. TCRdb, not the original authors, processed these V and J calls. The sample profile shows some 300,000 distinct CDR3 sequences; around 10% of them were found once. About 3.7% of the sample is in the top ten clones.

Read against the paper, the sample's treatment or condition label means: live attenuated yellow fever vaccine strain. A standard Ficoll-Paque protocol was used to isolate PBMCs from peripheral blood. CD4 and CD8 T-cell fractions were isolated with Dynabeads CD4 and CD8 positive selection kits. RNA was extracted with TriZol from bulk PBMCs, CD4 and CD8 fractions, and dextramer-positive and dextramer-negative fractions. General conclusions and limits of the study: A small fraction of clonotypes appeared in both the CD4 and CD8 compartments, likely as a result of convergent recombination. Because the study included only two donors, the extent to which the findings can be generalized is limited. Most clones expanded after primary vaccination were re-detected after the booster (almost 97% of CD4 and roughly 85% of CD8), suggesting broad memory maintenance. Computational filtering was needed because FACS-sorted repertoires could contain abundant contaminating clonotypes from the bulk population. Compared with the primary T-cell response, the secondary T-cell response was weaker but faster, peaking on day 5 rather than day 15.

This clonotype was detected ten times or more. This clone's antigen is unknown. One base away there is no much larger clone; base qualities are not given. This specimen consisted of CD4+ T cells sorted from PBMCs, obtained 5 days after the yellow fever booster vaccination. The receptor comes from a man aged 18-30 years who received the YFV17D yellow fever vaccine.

The CDR3 loop reads CASSTYGGGRETQYF. The sequenced DNA is TGTGCCAGCAGTACCTATGGTGGTGGACGCGAGACCCAGTACTTC. The chain joins TRBV27 to TRBJ2-5, with no D gene named confidently. Including cysteine and phenylalanine, the CDR3 has 15 amino acids. The DNA shown is the 45-base CDR3, in frame from base 1. Taken from the germline V gene (reference sequence), the CDR1 and CDR2 loops are MNHEY and SMNVEV. V is pared back by 5 bases and J by 5 bases, with 18 bases lying between the germline termini.